Each of the 20 T cell receptor beta chains below was sequenced from the same sample in a study of PD-1 and CTLA-4 blockade in melanoma. Assay used: immunoSEQ multiplex PCR; TCRdb lists only in-frame clones, some missing. The sample carries 15,000 to 20,000 clones, roughly 73% recorded once. Material: CD8+ T cells from peripheral blood, obtained before anti-PD-1 treatment. Receptors originate from a human donor with melanoma.

The V call is TRBV25-1, the J call TRBJ1-2; D may be TRBD1 (6 bases). Trimming stripped 6 bases from V and 6 bases from J, with 11 bases between. The CDR3 spans 12 residues. From germline, CDR1 is MGHDK and CDR2 SYGVNS. CDR3 region: CASSSGVDGYTF. CDR3 nucleotides: TGTGCCAGCAGCTCAGGGGTCGATGGCTACACCTTC.

This clone appeared once. The chain joins TRBV6-5 to TRBJ1-5; TRBD1 matches at 7 bases. The germline V gene encodes CDR1 MNHEY and CDR2 SVGAGI. After removal of 8 bases from V and 9 bases from J, the junction contained 16 bases not matched to a gene. CDR3 length equals 15 residues. This chain's CDR3 is CASRIEQGSHGPQHF. For the CDR3, the DNA is TGTGCCAGCCGAATTGAACAGGGGTCCCATGGGCCCCAGCATTTT.

The V call is TRBV7-6, the J call TRBJ2-1, with 7 bases identical to TRBD2. CDR1 and CDR2 (germline): SGHVS, FNYEAQ. The trim removed 5 bases at V and 2 bases at J, leaving 6 bases unmatched. This CDR3 has 15 residues. The CDR3 bases are TGTGCCAGCAGCCCGCTAGCGGTCCCCTACAATGAGCAGTTCTTC. This gives the protein CASSPLAVPYNEQFF.

The chain carries TRBV11-3 and TRBJ2-7; 11 nucleotides line up with TRBD1. Trimming removed 6 bases from V and 2 bases from J; junction bases left unmatched: 6. CDR3 size: 15 residues. The V gene's germline CDR1 is SGHNT and CDR2 YENEEA. The CDR3 reads CASREPGQGAYEQYF. CDR3 DNA: TGTGCCAGCAGGGAACCGGGACAGGGGGCCTACGAGCAGTACTTC.

The chain uses TRBV7-9 and TRBJ2-3; D possibly corresponds to TRBD2 (6 bases). Trimming removed 2 bases at V and 7 bases at J, with 13 bases between. Germline CDR1 reads SEHNR; CDR2 reads FQNEAQ (reference sequence). The CDR3 consists of 14 residues. The CDR3 sequence: CASSLILGGHTQYF. The CDR3 bases are TGTGCCAGCAGCTTAATCCTCGGAGGGCATACGCAGTATTTT.

The gene calls are TRBV29-1 and TRBJ2-2, with D maybe TRBD2 (5 bases). Germline values: CDR1 SQVTM, CDR2 ANQGSEA. V was trimmed by 3 bases and J by 1 base, leaving 9 bases between them. The CDR3 loop spans 14 amino acids. The CDR3, as DNA: TGCAGCGTTGAGGTCCGGGGGAACACCGGGGAGCTGTTTTTT. It yields the protein CSVEVRGNTGELFF.

The table lists this clone with a count of one. The chain recombines TRBV27 with TRBJ2-1, with unresolved D. The CDR3 length is 15 residues. Trimming removed 5 bases at V and 7 bases at J, with 18 bases between. From germline, CDR1 is MNHEY and CDR2 SMNVEV (reference sequence). The CDR3 sequence: CASSPTTDGRNEQFF. CDR3 coding DNA: TGTGCCAGCAGTCCAACGACCGACGGTAGGAATGAGCAGTTCTTC.

This chain joins TRBV18 and TRBJ2-7, with D possibly matching TRBD1 (6 bases). Trimming took 2 bases from V and 0 from J, leaving 8 bases between them. The germline V gene has CDR1 KGHSH and CDR2 LQKENI. The CDR3 covers 14 residues. CDR3 coding DNA: TGTGCCAGCTCACCAGGGGGCCCCTCCTACGAGCAGTACTTC. Amino acids: CASSPGGPSYEQYF.

This clone was recorded once. This chain links TRBV2 with TRBJ2-7, with 9 nucleotides matching TRBD1. V trimming: 6 bases; J trimming: 3 bases; junction bases outside the gene matches: 0. CDR3 length: 12 amino acids. Germline CDR1 SNHLY, CDR2 FYNNEI. DNA for the CDR3: TGTGCCAGCAGGACAGGGGGCTACGAGCAGTACTTC. Encoded protein: CASRTGGYEQYF.

The V call is TRBV16, the J call TRBJ2-5, with 9 bases aligning to TRBD2. Germline trimming cut 7 bases from V and 5 bases from J; bases unmatched to any gene: 8. The CDR3 consists of 14 residues. Germline V lookup: CDR1 KGHSY, CDR2 FQNENV. CDR3 coding DNA: TGTGCCAGCATAGCGGGAGTAGGAGAGGAGACCCAGTACTTC. Encoded protein: CASIAGVGEETQYF. Filled out from reference TRBV16 and TRBJ2-5, the complete variable domain reads GEEVAQTPKHLVRGEGQKAKLYCAPIKGHSYVFWYQQVLKNEFKFLISFQNENVFDETGMPKERFSAKCLPNSPCSLEIQATKLEDSAVYFCASIAGVGEETQYFGPGTRLLVL.

V and J are TRBV9 and TRBJ1-1, with D possibly matching TRBD1 (6 bases). V lost 4 bases, J lost 3 bases, and 16 bases lay in between. Germline V gene sequence: CDR1 SGDLS, CDR2 YYNGEE. CDR3 size: 15 residues. DNA for the CDR3: TGTGCCAGCAGCTATCCTCCGACAGGAGACACTGAAGCTTTCTTT. It codes for CASSYPPTGDTEAFF.

The V and J genes are TRBV14 and TRBJ1-3; the match to TRBD1 covers 12 bases. From germline, CDR1 is SGHDN and CDR2 FVKESK. This CDR3 contains 17 residues. With V trimmed by 1 base and J by 5 bases, 6 bases remained unmatched. Here the CDR3 DNA reads TGTGCCAGCAGCCAAGTTATCGGGACAGGGGGCCGAAACACCATATATTTT. Protein product: CASSQVIGTGGRNTIYF. The whole variable domain, remainder taken from reference TRBV14 and TRBJ1-3, is EAGVTQFPSHSVIEKGQTVTLRCDPISGHDNLYWYRRVMGKEIKFLLHFVKESKQDESGMPNNRFLAERTGGTYSTLKVQPAELEDSGVYFCASSQVIGTGGRNTIYFGEGSWLTVV.

V gene TRBV10-3 combines with J gene TRBJ2-7, with TRBD2 matching over 8 bases. The V segment lost 4 bases and the J segment 3 bases; nucleotides outside the gene matches: 2. Germline V gene lookup returns CDR1 ENHRY and CDR2 SYGVKD. This CDR3 spans 13 amino acids. This CDR3 reads CAISAAGGYEQYF. CDR3 sequence (DNA): TGTGCCATCAGTGCGGCGGGGGGCTACGAGCAGTACTTC.

This clone was seen only a few times. The chain employs TRBV6-5 and TRBJ2-1; no definite D call. CDR1 is MNHEY, CDR2 SVGAGI, per germline. The CDR3 is made up of 13 amino acids. The germline V and J ends were trimmed by 2 bases and 6 bases, with 8 bases remaining between them. The CDR3 is CASSYERGNEQFF. The CDR3 coding sequence is TGTGCCAGCAGTTACGAGAGAGGCAATGAGCAGTTCTTC.

This chain connects TRBV29-1 to TRBJ1-2, with D perhaps TRBD1 (6 bases). Trimming removed 6 bases at V and 4 bases at J, with 12 bases between. From germline, CDR1 is SQVTM and CDR2 ANQGSEA. The CDR3 extends over 12 amino acids. The CDR3 sequence is CSVHSGVYGYTF. In DNA, the CDR3 is TGCAGCGTCCACTCAGGGGTCTATGGCTACACCTTC.

This clone occurred a few times. The chain uses TRBV30 and TRBJ2-3; 9 bases agree with TRBD2. The germline V gene has CDR1 GTSNPN and CDR2 SVGIG (reference sequence). V gave up 0 bases and J gave up 4 bases; unmatched junction bases: 11. The CDR3 extends over 17 amino acids. CDR3 nucleotides: TGTGCCTGGAGTGTAAGGGGGATGGGACTAGCTTCAGATACGCAGTATTTT. Translating it yields CAWSVRGMGLASDTQYF.

V usage is TRBV19 and J usage is TRBJ1-4; weak D call: TRBD1 (6 bases). Trimming removed 8 bases at V and 8 bases at J, with 15 bases between. The CDR3 covers 13 residues. CDR1 is LNHDA and CDR2 is SQIVND in the germline V gene (reference sequence). CDR3 in amino acids: CASWAGQGEKLFF. The CDR3 coding sequence is TGTGCCAGTTGGGCCGGGCAGGGGGAAAAACTGTTTTTT.

The chain is built from TRBV7-9 and TRBJ1-4; TRBD1 agrees at 8 bases. CDR1 is SEHNR and CDR2 is FQNEAQ in the germline V gene (reference sequence). CDR3 length equals 15 residues. V was pared by 4 bases and J by 8 bases, with 9 bases of the junction left unmatched. The CDR3, as DNA: TGTGCCAGCAGCTCTCTAGACAGGGGACGAGAAAAACTGTTTTTT. Protein: CASSSLDRGREKLFF.

J is TRBJ2-6 and V is TRBV27; D is unclear. This CDR3 has 14 amino acids. V dropped 4 bases and J dropped 4 bases, with 8 bases sitting between them. CDR1 is MNHEY, CDR2 SMNVEV, per germline (reference sequence). Here the CDR3 DNA reads TGTGCCAGCAGTTGGGTCGGCGGGGCCAACGTCCTGACTTTC. As protein: CASSWVGGANVLTF.

This clone turned up a few times. The chain combines TRBV6-2 or TRBV6-3 with TRBJ1-5; D uncertain. Germline V gene sequence: CDR1 MNHEY, CDR2 SVGEGT. The V end lost 0 bases, the J end lost 1 base, and 7 bases lay between the germline ends. This CDR3 contains 15 residues. In DNA, the CDR3 is TGTGCCAGCAGTTACTCACGGTACAGCAATCAGCCCCAGCATTTT. Encoded protein: CASSYSRYSNQPQHF.